This T cell receptor beta chain was sequenced in a study of blood T cell repertoires in COVID-19. Whole-study context: COVID-19 samples from acute and convalescent phases originated in the United States, Italy and Spain.

The assay was immunoSEQ multiplex PCR, and TCRdb's table has in-frame clones only and misses some. The profile covers over 200,000 clones, with approximately 86% appearing a single time and 0.72% taken by the ten largest. There are 13 residues in the CDR3. CDR1 is SGHTA and CDR2 is FQGTGA in the germline V gene. The germline V and J ends were trimmed by 5 bases and 6 bases, with 10 bases remaining between them. The V gene is TRBV7-3, the J gene TRBJ2-2; a possible D gene is TRBD1 (6 bases). Source material: peripheral blood. The receptor was isolated from a man aged 35 to 55 with acute or convalescent COVID-19. As DNA, the CDR3 is TGTGCCAGCAGCAATACAGGGCCCGGGGAGCTGTTTTTT. Translating it yields CASSNTGPGELFF.